These 21 T cell receptor beta chains share one sample of origin, sequenced in a study of shared clonotypes between healthy human individuals. Clones were sequenced by immunoSEQ multiplex PCR, and TCRdb holds only the in-frame ones, with some missing. This sample has 300,000 to 400,000 clones; approximately 79% occur once, and the top ten carry around 10%. The sample taken for sequencing was memory CD4+ T cells sorted from blood. Specified subset: CD45RA-negative fraction. Receptors were obtained from a man aged 25 to 45 in good health.

This rearrangement joins TRBV18 to TRBJ2-6, with D hard to call. V shed 6 bases and J shed 4 bases, with 10 bases lying between them. Per germline, CDR1 KGHSH and CDR2 LQKENI. CDR3 length: 14 amino acids. The CDR3 region is CASSLEGGANVLTF. CDR3 DNA: TGTGCCAGCTCGCTAGAAGGCGGGGCCAACGTCCTGACTTTC.

The sample holds a few counts of this clone. The rearrangement links TRBV5-6 to TRBJ1-2, with D unresolved. This CDR3 region has 13 residues. Germline CDR1 reads SGHDT; CDR2 reads YYEEEE. Trimming shortened V by 4 bases and J by 6 bases, and 13 bases separated the two germline ends. In nucleotides, the CDR3 is TGTGCCAGCAGCCGAGGCAGGACCGATGGCTACACCTTC. It codes for CASSRGRTDGYTF.

This CDR3 is CASSLAGLDEQYF. CDR3 nucleotide sequence: TGCGCCAGCAGCTTGGCGGGTCTCGACGAGCAGTACTTC. The chain joins TRBV5-1 to TRBJ2-7; D gene uncertain. Trimming stripped 0 bases from V and 5 bases from J, with 9 bases between. CDR3 length equals 13 residues. Germline loops: CDR1 SGHRS, CDR2 YFSETQ. Together with reference TRBV5-1 and TRBJ2-7, the CDR3 gives the full variable domain: KAGVTQTPRYLIKTRGQQVTLSCSPISGHRSVSWYQQTPGQGLQFLFEYFSETQRNKGNFPGRFSGRQFSNSRSEMNVSTLELGDSALYLCASSLAGLDEQYFGPGTRLTVT.

This clone turned up a few times. The chain has TRBV10-3 and TRBJ2-3; 10 bases fit TRBD2. Trimming removed 6 bases from V and 5 bases from J; junction bases left unmatched: 8. Germline V gene sequence: CDR1 ENHRY, CDR2 SYGVKD. The CDR3 contains 15 residues. CDR3 bases: TGTGCCATCAGCCCAGCGGGAGGGGTGGGAGATACGCAGTATTTT. As protein: CAISPAGGVGDTQYF.

This clone was counted between two and nine times. The genes are TRBV7-8 and TRBJ2-1, with 8 bases lining up with TRBD1. The V segment lost 5 bases and the J segment 3 bases; nucleotides outside the gene matches: 9. CDR1 SGHVS and CDR2 FQNEAQ come from the germline V gene. The CDR3 length is 16 residues. The DNA for the CDR3 is TGTGCCAGCAGCCAGATACGAGGACAGGGCTACAATGAGCAGTTCTTC. Amino acids: CASSQIRGQGYNEQFF. Drawing the rest from reference TRBV7-8 and TRBJ2-1, the complete variable domain is GAGVSQSPRYKVAKRGQDVALRCDPISGHVSLFWYQQALGQGPEFLTYFQNEAQLDKSGLPSDRFFAERPEGSVSTLKIQRTQQEDSAVYLCASSQIRGQGYNEQFFGPGTRLTVL.

The chain combines TRBV7-4 with TRBJ2-3, with 9 bases identical to TRBD1. Germline V CDR1 and CDR2: SGHVT, SQSDAQ. V trimming: 7 bases; J trimming: 1 base; junction bases outside the gene matches: 15. The length of the CDR3 is 18 residues. DNA of the CDR3: TGTGCCAGCAACCAAGAAATAGCAGACAGGGGGGGCACAGATACGCAGTATTTT. Encoded protein: CASNQEIADRGGTDTQYF.

The CDR3: CASSLMDTQYF. The DNA of the CDR3 is TGTGCCAGCTCCCTGATGGATACGCAGTATTTT. This chain uses TRBV18 with TRBJ2-3, with unresolved D. This CDR3 region has 11 residues. Germline values: CDR1 KGHSH, CDR2 LQKENI. V gave up 6 bases and J gave up 6 bases, with 7 bases separating them.

The sample holds a few counts of this clone. The chain employs TRBV2 and TRBJ2-1; a weak D match, TRBD2 (6 bases). The V gene lost 4 bases and the J gene lost 2 bases, with 12 bases spanning the gap. CDR3 length: 15 amino acids. CDR1 and CDR2 (germline): SNHLY, FYNNEI. The CDR3 protein is CASSAQRAPYNEQFF. The CDR3 region has the DNA TGTGCCAGCAGTGCCCAGCGGGCCCCCTACAATGAGCAGTTCTTC. Based on the CDR3 plus reference TRBV2 and TRBJ2-1, the full variable domain is EPEVTQTPSHQVTQMGQEVILRCVPISNHLYFYWYRQILGQKVEFLVSFYNNEISEKSEIFDDQFSVERPDGSNFTLKIRSTKLEDSAMYFCASSAQRAPYNEQFFGPGTRLTVL.

The chain joins TRBV15 to TRBJ2-5; TRBD1 agrees at 7 bases. The CDR3 has 15 residues. V trimming: 5 bases; J trimming: 4 bases; junction bases outside the gene matches: 10. Germline V CDR1 and CDR2: LNHNV, YYDKDF (reference sequence). The CDR3 region is CATSRRRDSLETQYF. CDR3 bases: TGTGCCACCAGCCGCCGCCGGGACAGCCTAGAGACCCAGTACTTC.

The gene calls are TRBV19 and TRBJ1-2; 7 bases fit TRBD1. V shed 6 bases, J shed 6 bases, and the junction held 7 bases outside the gene matches. This CDR3 is 13 amino acids long. CDR1 and CDR2 from the germline V gene are LNHDA and SQIVND (reference sequence). The DNA of the CDR3 is TGTGCCAGTAGCCCGACAGGGACAGATGGCTACACCTTC. This sequence encodes CASSPTGTDGYTF.

The V gene is TRBV6-6, the J gene TRBJ2-3, with unresolved D. Deletions cut 6 bases from V and 3 bases from J, with 4 bases between. This CDR3 spans 11 amino acids. In germline, CDR1 is MNHNY, CDR2 SVGAGI (reference sequence). In DNA form, the CDR3 reads TGTGCCAGCAGGCAGACAGATACGCAGTATTTT. This gives the protein CASRQTDTQYF.

The rearrangement uses TRBV19 and TRBJ1-1; D uncertain. Looked up from germline, CDR1 is LNHDA and CDR2 is SQIVND (reference sequence). The CDR3 has 14 residues. V was cut by 0 bases and J by 1 base, with 6 bases left in between. CDR3 in amino acids: CASSIEHRNTEAFF. The CDR3 DNA sequence: TGTGCCAGTAGTATAGAGCACAGGAACACTGAAGCTTTCTTT.

The chain carries TRBV18 and TRBJ2-1, with 10 bases lining up with TRBD2. Germline loops: CDR1 KGHSH, CDR2 LQKENI. Trimming at V came to 2 bases and at J to 4 bases, leaving 2 bases not matched to a gene. This CDR3 has 15 residues. CDR3 in amino acids: CASSPAAGGYNEQFF. The CDR3 nucleotides are TGTGCCAGCTCACCAGCAGCGGGAGGGTACAATGAGCAGTTCTTC.

This clone was found many times. This chain joins TRBV5-1 and TRBJ1-1; D not certain. This CDR3 is 14 amino acids long. V lost 5 bases and J 1 base, leaving 12 bases between the germline ends. Germline CDR1 is SGHRS and CDR2 is YFSETQ. This chain's CDR3 is CASSYQTPNTEAFF. The CDR3 DNA is TGCGCCAGCAGTTACCAGACACCGAACACTGAAGCTTTCTTT.

The chain carries TRBV7-3 and TRBJ2-2; TRBD1 might be the D (5 bases). The germline CDR1 and CDR2 sequences are SGHTA and FQGTGA. V gave up 2 bases and J gave up 5 bases, with 12 bases separating them. CDR3 length: 15 residues. This CDR3 is CASSLYPGMTGELFF. CDR3 nucleotides: TGTGCCAGCAGCTTATACCCAGGGATGACCGGGGAGCTGTTTTTT.

The rearrangement joins TRBV25-1 to TRBJ2-1, with D unclear. Looked up from germline, CDR1 is MGHDK and CDR2 is SYGVNS. The V gene lost 3 bases and the J gene lost 1 base, with 13 bases spanning the gap. This CDR3 has 16 amino acids. The DNA for the CDR3 is TGTGCCAGCAGTGAGGACCAGGATAGGTCCTACAATGAGCAGTTCTTC. This codes for CASSEDQDRSYNEQFF.

The chain recombines TRBV6-5 with TRBJ1-4; tentatively, D is TRBD1 (5 bases). The CDR3 consists of 12 residues. Germline CDR1 and CDR2: MNHEY and SVGAGI. The CDR3 DNA reads as TGTGCTTCAGGGCGGCGGAATGAAAAACTGTTTTTT. Translating gives CASGRRNEKLFF.

This clone came up once. The CDR3 nucleotides read TGTGCCAGCAGCTCGAGCGGCGGTGATACGCAGTATTTT. Encoded protein: CASSSSGGDTQYF. The V call is TRBV7-9, the J call TRBJ2-3, with D possibly TRBD2 on 5 matching bases. V gave up 4 bases and J gave up 6 bases, with 11 bases separating them. The length of the CDR3 is 13 residues. CDR1 and CDR2 from the germline V gene are SEHNR and FQNEAQ (reference sequence).

For this clone: Sequence at one end of the junction differs from germline and may be a read error. The chain links TRBV28 to TRBJ1-1; D remains unclear. The CDR3 length is 11 residues. Germline CDR1 and CDR2: MDHEN and SYDVKM. CDR3 bases: TGTGCCAGCTCCGATGGGCGGGCGAATCTCTTT. This encodes CASSDGRANLF.

This clone was observed once. The V call is TRBV10-2, the J call TRBJ2-4; 11 bases agree with TRBD2. In germline, CDR1 is WSHSY, CDR2 SAAADI. V lost 5 bases, J lost 2 bases, and 8 bases stayed unmatched. The CDR3 has 17 residues. The CDR3 sequence is CASSPGLAVYPKNIQYF. CDR3 coding DNA: TGCGCCAGCAGTCCGGGACTAGCGGTTTACCCCAAAAACATTCAGTACTTC.

This clone showed up just a few times. The chain couples TRBV7-8 to TRBJ2-2; 12 nucleotides agree with TRBD2. The CDR3 runs 17 residues. V shed 10 bases, J shed 4 bases, and the junction held 13 bases outside the gene matches. Germline V lookup: CDR1 SGHVS, CDR2 FQNEAQ. The CDR3 loop is CATSSLGLAGLTGELFF. In DNA, the CDR3 is TGTGCCACATCGTCGTTGGGACTAGCGGGTCTCACCGGGGAGCTGTTTTTT.